Below are 24 T cell receptor beta chains sequenced from a single sample in a study of blood T cells in healthy people across ages. Combining a sample-barcoded 5' primer with a J-beta primer mix, a second PCR ran for about 7 to 11 cycles. TCRdb reprocessed the 5' RACE reads with MiXCR, giving one entry per CDR3 protein. Altogether about 720,000 distinct CDR3 sequences are present, about 24% being singletons, with the ten largest covering 22%. The sequenced sample was blood. Receptors originate from a man aged 65 to 79 in good health.

The chain employs TRBV15 and TRBJ1-1; D remains ambiguous. The CDR3 extends over 16 amino acids. Deletions cut 2 bases from V and 3 bases from J, with 16 bases between. CDR1 and CDR2 (germline): LNHNV, YYDKDF (reference sequence). CDR3 in DNA: TGTGCCACCAGCAGAAACCGACAACTTTCTCACACTGAAGCTTTCTTT. Protein: CATSRNRQLSHTEAFF.

This clonotype was detected a few times. The rearrangement links TRBV5-1 to TRBJ1-1; 8 nucleotides line up with TRBD1. This CDR3 contains 15 residues. From germline, CDR1 is SGHRS and CDR2 YFSETQ. V was clipped by 2 bases and J by 5 bases; unmatched bases: 8. The CDR3 region is CASSFALRGRTEAFF. CDR3 in DNA: TGCGCCAGCAGCTTCGCCCTCAGGGGGCGGACTGAAGCTTTCTTT.

J is TRBJ2-7 and V is TRBV29-1, with D perhaps matching TRBD2 (7 bases). The CDR3 has 13 amino acids. From germline, CDR1 is SQVTM and CDR2 ANQGSEA. Trimming shortened V by 2 bases and J by 2 bases, and 10 bases separated the two germline ends. CDR3 DNA sequence: TGCAGCGTTGAAAGCGGGACACCCTACGAGCAGTACTTC. Translated, it gives CSVESGTPYEQYF.

The V gene is TRBV21-1, the J gene TRBJ2-2; TRBD2 is the table's D call, not checked against the DNA. TRBV21-1 is described as a pseudogene. The length of the CDR3 is 19 residues. CDR3 nucleotide sequence: TGTGCCAGCATCGCGACGTCGACTAGCGGGAAAAAGGCTGCCGGGGAGCTGTTTTTT. Amino acids: CASIATSTSGKKAAGELFF.

The V call is TRBV28, the J call TRBJ1-2, with D possibly TRBD1 on 6 matching bases. The CDR3 loop spans 14 amino acids. Per germline, CDR1 MDHEN and CDR2 SYDVKM. The CDR3 is CVTASGAPRYGYTF. The CDR3 nucleotides read TGTGTCACAGCATCAGGGGCGCCTAGATATGGCTACACCTTC.

This clonotype was seen a handful of times. CDR3 bases: TGTGCCAGCAGCAGACCATCCCTCGGGGCTAACTATGGCTACACCTTC. Translated, it gives CASSRPSLGANYGYTF. The chain joins TRBV5-6 to TRBJ1-2; D gene uncertain. The V and J ends lost 4 bases and 0 bases respectively, with 16 bases between them. CDR1 SGHDT and CDR2 YYEEEE come from the germline V gene. The CDR3 consists of 16 residues.

The genes are TRBV12-3 or TRBV12-4 and TRBJ1-2; D call uncertain. V lost 0 bases to trimming and J lost 10 bases, with 12 bases between them. This CDR3 spans 13 amino acids. This CDR3 is CASSLAREGAYTF. CDR3 nucleotides: TGTGCCAGCAGTTTAGCGAGGGAAGGCGCCTACACCTTC.

This clonotype has just a few counts. The genes are TRBV2 and TRBJ1-4; D is possibly TRBD1 (6 bases). The CDR3 is made up of 14 amino acids. V dropped 5 bases and J dropped 8 bases, with 15 bases sitting between them. Germline V gene data show CDR1 as SNHLY and CDR2 as FYNNEI. CDR3 nucleotides: TGTGCCAGCAGTATCTGGGACACAAGGGAAAAACTGTTTTTT. Protein sequence: CASSIWDTREKLFF.

The chain uses TRBV7-9 and TRBJ2-7; D call uncertain. V lost 1 base and J 6 bases, leaving 16 bases between the germline ends. CDR3 length: 15 residues. Germline V gives CDR1 SEHNR, CDR2 FQNEAQ (reference sequence). The CDR3 nucleotides read TGTGCCAGCAGCTTAGTGGTCGGCTTAGTAAGCGAGCAGTACTTC. Translating gives CASSLVVGLVSEQYF.

This clonotype was recorded at least ten times. V is TRBV25-1 and J is TRBJ1-4; D is perhaps TRBD1 (5 bases). Trimming removed 5 bases from V and 6 bases from J, with 13 bases in between. Looked up from germline, CDR1 is MGHDK and CDR2 is SYGVNS. The CDR3 contains 14 residues. The CDR3 reads CASSPGGLYEKLFF. The CDR3 nucleotides are TGTGCCAGCAGTCCTGGGGGACTCTATGAAAAACTGTTTTTT.

The chain joins TRBV2 to TRBJ1-6; 9 positions agree with TRBD1. V lost 7 bases to trimming and J lost 9 bases; unmatched junction nucleotides: 10. CDR1 is SNHLY, CDR2 FYNNEI, per germline. CDR3 length equals 15 residues. The CDR3 bases are TGTGCCAGCAATCCGGGACAGGGAGGGACTTCACCCCTCCACTTT. As protein: CASNPGQGGTSPLHF.

This chain links TRBV7-2 with TRBJ2-2; 13 nucleotides line up with TRBD2. Germline assignment: CDR1 SGHTA and CDR2 FQGNSA. With V trimmed by 4 bases and J by 7 bases, 12 bases remained unmatched. The CDR3 covers 18 residues. DNA of the CDR3: TGTGCCAGCAGCTCCAGCGGACTAGCGGGAGAAGGTGGCGGGGAGCTGTTTTTT. Residues: CASSSSGLAGEGGGELFF.

CDR3 in DNA: TGTGCCATCCCAGGGGGGAGGGAAAACATTCAGTACTTC. Amino acids: CAIPGGRENIQYF. This sequence joins TRBV10-3 and TRBJ2-4; D may match TRBD1 or TRBD2 (7 bases each). Trimming pared 8 bases from V and 5 bases from J, leaving 13 bases between. Germline CDR1 is ENHRY and CDR2 is SYGVKD. The CDR3 contains 13 residues.

The chain recombines TRBV21-1 with TRBJ2-3; TRBD2, the table's D call, was not compared with the DNA. TRBV21-1 is a pseudogene locus. This CDR3 region has 17 residues. The CDR3 bases are TGTGCCAGCAGCAAACTACGGGTAGGCCCCAGCACAGATACGCAGTATTTT. Protein sequence: CASSKLRVGPSTDTQYF.

This chain uses TRBV20-1 with TRBJ2-1, with D unclear. Germline V gives CDR1 DFQATT, CDR2 SNEGSKA (reference sequence). V was trimmed by 3 bases and J by 0 bases, leaving 9 bases between them. This CDR3 is built from 14 residues. The CDR3, as DNA: TGCAGTGCTAGTACTCTAAGCTCCTACAATGAGCAGTTCTTC. It specifies CSASTLSSYNEQFF.

This clonotype showed up just a few times. The rearrangement uses TRBV18 and TRBJ1-4, with no clear D. V was cut by 3 bases and J by 8 bases, with 13 bases left in between. The CDR3 is 14 amino acids. Germline V lookup: CDR1 KGHSH, CDR2 LQKENI. For the CDR3, the DNA is TGTGCCAGCTCACCGTCGGGAGAATACGAAAAACTGTTTTTT. It encodes CASSPSGEYEKLFF.

This clonotype has ten or more counts. The chain carries TRBV25-1 and TRBJ1-4; D might be TRBD1 (6 bases). Germline lookup yields CDR1 MGHDK and CDR2 SYGVNS. This CDR3 comprises 15 residues. The V gene lost 1 base and the J gene lost 6 bases, with 12 bases spanning the gap. For the CDR3, the DNA is TGTGCCAGCAGTGAATTGGGGGGCGACCATGAAAAACTGTTTTTT. As protein: CASSELGGDHEKLFF.

This clonotype has more than one count but fewer than ten. This sequence joins TRBV5-1 and TRBJ2-5; 11 bases fit TRBD2. The end of the DNA is better explained by TRBJ2-7, so the J call may be wrong. The CDR3 consists of 15 residues. Germline CDR1 is SGHRS and CDR2 is YFSETQ. CDR3 amino acids: CASSLASGRNHEQYV. The DNA for the CDR3 is TGCGCCAGCAGCTTGGCTAGCGGGAGGAACCACGAGCAGTACGTC.

The chain links TRBV12-3 or TRBV12-4 to TRBJ2-1; TRBD1 matches at 9 bases. The V and J ends lost 6 bases and 0 bases, in that order; junction bases with no gene match: 9. This CDR3 region has 17 residues. CDR3 sequence: CASSSGTGSSSYNEQFF. As DNA, the CDR3 is TGTGCCAGCAGCTCCGGGACAGGGTCGAGCTCCTACAATGAGCAGTTCTTC.

The chain links TRBV5-1 to TRBJ2-6, with D possibly matching TRBD2 (5 bases). The CDR3 length is 14 residues. Trimming pared 7 bases from V and 0 bases from J, leaving 8 bases between. The germline gives CDR1 SGHRS, CDR2 YFSETQ. The CDR3 region has the DNA TGCGCCAGCGGCGGGCGCTCTGGGGCCAACGTCCTGACTTTC. Its protein product is CASGGRSGANVLTF.

This chain uses TRBV11-2 with TRBJ2-1; 16 bases line up with TRBD2. The length of the CDR3 is 20 residues. Looked up from germline, CDR1 is SGHAT and CDR2 is FQNNGV. Trimming removed 0 bases from V and 1 base from J; junction bases left unmatched: 6. CDR3 loop: CASSLEPGLAGGLSYNEQFF. The CDR3 DNA reads TGTGCCAGCAGCTTAGAACCGGGACTAGCGGGAGGGCTTTCCTACAATGAGCAGTTCTTC.

The J gene is TRBJ2-5, the V gene TRBV24-1; D is possibly TRBD1 (6 bases). Germline values: CDR1 KGHDR, CDR2 SFDVKD. CDR3 size: 15 residues. V was trimmed by 3 bases and J by 6 bases, leaving 16 bases between them. CDR3 in amino acids: CATSDPRQVRQTQYF. The CDR3 bases are TGTGCCACCAGTGATCCCAGACAGGTTCGACAGACCCAGTACTTC.

The rearrangement links TRBV4-1 to TRBJ2-5; D unresolved. V was cut by 0 bases and J by 3 bases, with 23 bases left in between. This CDR3 contains 19 residues. In germline, CDR1 is MGHRA, CDR2 YSYEKL. In DNA form, the CDR3 reads TGCGCCAGCAGCCAAGATCCTTCGATGGTGCGATCCTACGAAGAGACCCAGTACTTC. It translates to CASSQDPSMVRSYEETQYF.

This chain joins TRBV11-2 and TRBJ2-5; no firm D call. V lost 3 bases to trimming and J lost 1 base, with 12 bases between them. This CDR3 region has 15 residues. Germline values: CDR1 SGHAT, CDR2 FQNNGV. The CDR3 DNA is TGTGCCAGCAGCTTGACTTTTGCGAGCCAAGAGACCCAGTACTTC. This sequence encodes CASSLTFASQETQYF.